This is a list of T cell receptor beta chains from one sample in a study of blood T cell repertoires in COVID-19. Sequencing used immunoSEQ multiplex PCR; TCRdb keeps in-frame clones, though not all of them. The table shows roughly 350,000 clones, with about 87% occurring only once. The sequencing input was peripheral blood. The receptors shown here come from a woman in her twenties or thirties with COVID-19, enrolled during active disease. CDR3s include the opening cysteine and the closing phenylalanine or tryptophan. D genes are given only for firm matches. For some rows the clone size is stated as once, few or many, or as a class when expanded; others skip it.

abundance,v_gene,j_gene,d_gene,CDR3aa,CDR3nt
.,TRBV28,TRBJ2-2,TRBD1,CASRQGTGELFF,TGTGCCAGTCGACAGGGTACCGGAGAGCTGTTTTTT
few,TRBV11-2,TRBJ2-3,TRBD2,CASSPGLAGKADTQYF,TGTGCCAGCAGCCCAGGACTAGCGGGAAAGGCAGATACGCAGTATTTT
once,TRBV28,TRBJ1-2,.,CASIPRNGYNGYTF,TGTGCCAGCATCCCACGAAACGGGTATAACGGCTACACCTTC
.,TRBV10-1,TRBJ2-1,TRBD2,CASSEPYHTSGSTNEQFF,TGCGCCAGCAGTGAGCCCTACCACACTAGCGGGAGTACGAATGAGCAGTTCTTC
.,TRBV7-8,TRBJ2-1,TRBD2,CASSWGGTTYNEQFF,TGTGCCAGCAGCTGGGGCGGGACTACCTACAATGAGCAGTTCTTC
.,TRBV18,TRBJ2-7,.,CASSPAEHSYEQYF,TGTGCCAGCTCACCGGCGGAACACTCCTACGAGCAGTACTTC
.,TRBV18,TRBJ2-7,.,CASSPLIGEQYF,TGTGCCAGCTCACCATTGATCGGGGAGCAGTACTTC
.,TRBV1,TRBJ2-3,.,CTSSQDPAGDMADTQYF,TGCACCAGCAGCCAAGATCCAGCGGGAGATATGGCAGATACGCAGTATTTT
.,TRBV28,TRBJ2-2,TRBD1,CASSRPGQGVGGELFF,TGTGCCAGCAGTCGCCCGGGACAGGGGGTAGGCGGGGAGCTGTTTTTT
few,TRBV27,TRBJ2-7,.,CASSTGLTKYEQYF,TGTGCCAGCAGTACGGGACTGACAAAATACGAGCAGTACTTC
.,TRBV2,TRBJ2-3,TRBD1,CASNSGTGNRGTQYF,TGTGCCAGCAACTCCGGGACAGGGAACAGGGGTACGCAGTATTTT
once,TRBV5-6,TRBJ2-7,.,CASSLVRSEQYF,TGTGCCAGCAGCTTGGTACGCAGCGAGCAGTACTTC
.,TRBV19,TRBJ2-1,TRBD2,CASSMLAGGEQFF,TGTGCCAGTAGTATGTTAGCGGGAGGCGAGCAGTTCTTC
.,TRBV12-3/TRBV12-4,TRBJ2-5,.,CASSNPPGGTQYF,TGTGCCAGCAGTAACCCCCCCGGTGGGACCCAGTACTTC
.,TRBV5-3,TRBJ2-7,TRBD1,CARSLEVGQGDHEQYF,TGTGCCAGAAGCTTAGAAGTGGGACAGGGGGACCACGAGCAGTACTTC
.,TRBV30,TRBJ2-1,TRBD1,CAYKRDREYNEQFF,TGTGCCTATAAACGGGACAGGGAATACAATGAGCAGTTCTTC
.,TRBV2,TRBJ2-7,.,CASSEGYRVSYEQYF,TGTGCCAGCAGTGAAGGGTACAGGGTCTCCTACGAGCAGTACTTC
.,TRBV7-9,TRBJ2-7,.,CASSLVREQYF,TGTGCCAGCAGCTTAGTGCGAGAGCAGTACTTC
.,TRBV14,TRBJ1-6,TRBD1,CASSQVGGASPLHF,TGTGCCAGCAGCCAAGTAGGGGGCGCTTCACCCCTCCACTTT
.,TRBV6-2/TRBV6-3,TRBJ1-1,.,CASSTRPEVGTEAFF,TGTGCCAGCAGTACTCGACCGGAGGTAGGCACTGAAGCTTTCTTT
.,TRBV7-2,TRBJ2-6,.,CASSFFLGGRSGANVLTF,TGTGCCAGCAGCTTCTTTTTGGGGGGTCGATCTGGGGCCAACGTCCTGACTTTC
.,TRBV24-1,TRBJ2-2,TRBD1,CATSESGQGNTGELFF,TGTGCCACCAGTGAATCGGGACAGGGGAACACCGGGGAGCTGTTTTTT
.,TRBV4-2,TRBJ2-4,TRBD2,CASSDGTSGNIQYF,TGTGCCAGCAGTGATGGGACTAGCGGAAACATTCAGTACTTC
.,TRBV12-3/TRBV12-4,TRBJ2-1,.,CASSLRGEQFF,TGTGCCAGCAGTTTAAGGGGTGAGCAGTTCTTC
.,TRBV4-3,TRBJ1-4,.,CASSQVVGGPKLFF,TGCGCCAGCAGCCAAGTTGTGGGAGGCCCAAAACTGTTTTTT
.,TRBV11-2,TRBJ2-7,.,CASSLDKWGEQPYEQYF,TGTGCCAGCAGCTTAGACAAATGGGGCGAGCAACCCTACGAGCAGTACTTC
.,TRBV7-2,TRBJ1-6,TRBD1,CASSLTGFNDSPLHF,TGTGCCAGCAGCTTGACAGGGTTTAATGATTCACCCCTCCACTTT
.,TRBV24-1,TRBJ2-6,TRBD1,CATSDYRGRGRVGANVLTF,TGTGCCACCAGTGATTACAGGGGGCGAGGTAGAGTTGGGGCCAACGTCCTGACTTTC
.,TRBV6-2/TRBV6-3,TRBJ2-1,.,CASSNRPGEQFF,TGTGCCAGCAGTAACCGACCGGGTGAGCAGTTCTTC
.,TRBV9,TRBJ1-1,.,CASSVAPGLNTEAFF,TGTGCCAGCAGCGTAGCCCCAGGGCTGAACACTGAAGCTTTCTTT
.,TRBV2,TRBJ2-5,TRBD1,CASSGYRGEVQETQYF,TGTGCCAGCAGTGGGTACAGGGGGGAAGTACAAGAGACCCAGTACTTC
.,TRBV30,TRBJ1-1,TRBD1,CAWSETGGTEAFF,TGTGCCTGGAGTGAGACAGGGGGCACTGAAGCTTTCTTT
once,TRBV30,TRBJ2-7,.,CAWRSAGDTYEQYF,TGTGCCTGGAGGTCGGCAGGGGACACCTACGAGCAGTACTTC
.,TRBV28,TRBJ2-1,.,CASSPQGGAYNEQFF,TGTGCCAGCAGTCCACAGGGAGGGGCCTACAATGAGCAGTTCTTC
.,TRBV2,TRBJ2-2,TRBD1,CASRAGTGTTGGLFF,TGTGCCAGCAGAGCCGGGACAGGCACAACCGGCGGGCTGTTTTTT
.,TRBV2,TRBJ2-3,.,CASTQGPEGTDTQYF,TGTGCCAGCACCCAAGGACCGGAGGGCACAGATACGCAGTATTTT
once,TRBV24-1,TRBJ2-2,.,CATSEAPSRGTGELFF,TGTGCCACCAGTGAAGCACCATCCCGAGGCACCGGGGAGCTGTTTTTT
.,TRBV11-2,TRBJ2-3,.,CASSLGRAPDTQYF,TGTGCCAGCAGCTTAGGGCGGGCCCCGGATACGCAGTATTTT
.,TRBV7-9,TRBJ1-5,.,CASSQGNRNQPQHF,TGTGCCAGCAGCCAAGGGAACAGGAATCAGCCCCAGCATTTT
once,TRBV30,TRBJ2-3,.,CAWSVGEPLYPQYF,TGTGCCTGGAGTGTTGGTGAGCCTCTCTACCCTCAGTATTTT
.,TRBV29-1,TRBJ2-7,.,CSAWDNSYEQYF,TGCAGCGCCTGGGACAACTCCTACGAGCAGTACTTC
.,TRBV28,TRBJ2-2,TRBD1,CASSRQGVLNTGELFF,TGTGCCAGCAGTCGCCAGGGGGTCTTGAACACCGGGGAGCTGTTTTTT
.,TRBV28,TRBJ2-3,TRBD2,CASIPRGGATDTQYF,TGTGCCAGCATTCCCCGGGGGGGGGCAACAGATACGCAGTATTTT
.,TRBV27,TRBJ2-5,.,CASSYRGSPKGGQYF,TGTGCCAGCAGTTATCGCGGGAGCCCCAAGGGGGGCCAGTACTTC
.,TRBV7-3,TRBJ2-3,.,CASSYDNTDTQYF,TGTGCCAGCAGCTATGACAACACAGATACGCAGTATTTT
few,TRBV10-1,TRBJ2-2,TRBD1,CASSGTGGAGELFF,TGCGCCAGCAGTGGGACAGGGGGCGCCGGGGAGCTGTTTTTT
.,TRBV5-1,TRBJ2-1,TRBD2,CASSPTILAGGQGEQFF,TGCGCCAGCAGCCCGACCATATTAGCGGGAGGTCAGGGTGAGCAGTTCTTC
.,TRBV27,TRBJ2-7,TRBD2,CASSYLSGTSRDFVGEQYF,TGTGCCAGCAGTTACCTTTCGGGGACTAGCAGGGACTTTGTTGGGGAGCAGTACTTC
.,TRBV11-1,TRBJ2-2,.,CASSLARVSGTGELFF,TGTGCCAGCAGCTTAGCGCGTGTCAGCGGGACCGGGGAGCTGTTTTTT
.,TRBV7-9,TRBJ2-1,TRBD2,CASSLAGGPLNEQFF,TGTGCCAGCAGCTTAGCGGGAGGGCCGCTCAATGAGCAGTTCTTC